This T cell receptor beta chain was sequenced in a study of blood T cells in healthy people across ages. Regarding the study as a whole: Total diversity from one million sequenced T cells was likely underestimated.

Isolating PBMCs gave at least 6 million of these cells per sample. On this clonotype: Its matching antigen is unknown.

Next came a second PCR, run for about 6 to 12 cycles, which used a sample-barcoded 5' primer along with a J-beta primer mix. TCRdb reanalysed the 5' RACE reads using MiXCR and keeps one entry per CDR3 protein. The sample shows 550,000 to 800,000 distinct CDR3 sequences, about a third of them seen only once. CDR3 length: 14 amino acids. CDR1 GTSNPN and CDR2 SVGIG come from the germline V gene (reference sequence). V shed 4 bases and J 1 base; nucleotides not matched to a gene: 2. Sequenced material: blood. The V call is TRBV30, the J call TRBJ2-2; TRBD1 aligns across 8 bases. The receptor was isolated from a woman of 80 years or more in good health. The CDR3 here is CAWTGGLNTGELFF. Here the CDR3 DNA reads TGTGCCTGGACAGGGGGCTTGAACACCGGGGAGCTGTTTTTT.